This paragraph covers one T cell receptor beta chain sequence. This CDR3 comprises 11 residues. CDR1 is MNHEY, CDR2 SVGAGI, per germline. V shed 8 bases and J shed 3 bases, with 8 bases lying between them. This sample is part of a study of blood T cell repertoires in COVID-19. Study background: Sites across the United States, Italy and Spain contributed samples from acute and convalescent COVID-19. The cDNA or gDNA used as material had been derived from T cells, B-cell-depleted T cells, or PBMCs.

Authors' analysis steps: Estimation of nucleated cell counts was performed using reference gene primer amplification. The table came from immunoSEQ multiplex PCR; TCRdb's copy has only in-frame clones and leaves some out. Clone size and the V and J calls come from that table; the DNA yielded D and trimming. The data contain 270,000 or so clones, approximately 90% of them seen just once; the ten biggest clones take up roughly 5%. V gene TRBV6-5 combines with J gene TRBJ2-7, with a possible D match to TRBD2 (6 bases). The clonotype was recovered from a man aged 35 to 55 with acute or convalescent COVID-19. The sample comprised peripheral blood. The DNA of the CDR3 is TGTGCCAGCGGGGGGTTCTACGAGCAGTACTTC. This encodes CASGGFYEQYF.